The T cell receptor beta chain under discussion was sequenced for a study of breast tumors, draining lymph nodes, adjacent tissues. The germline V and J ends were trimmed by 3 bases and 3 bases, with 3 bases remaining between them. Germline V CDR1 and CDR2: MNHNS, SASEGT. The CDR3 length is 11 residues. TCRdb re-derived calls from the multiplex PCR reads in MiXCR, one entry per CDR3 protein. The table has 140,000 or so distinct CDR3 sequences, over 25% seen once. Axillary draining lymph nodes of breast cancer patients supplied the node samples. This clonotype was counted ten times or more. The TCR comes from a female donor with breast cancer. Some clones in this sample may be carry-over from other donors' samples. This sequence joins TRBV6-1 and TRBJ2-7; D is unresolved. Sequenced material: axillary lymph node tissue. CDR3 residues: CASSDYYEQYF. The DNA of the CDR3 is TGTGCCAGCAGTGACTACTACGAGCAGTACTTC.